The rows below give T cell receptor beta chains drawn from one sample of a study of blood T cells in healthy people across ages. Each CDR3 protein is one row after TCRdb ran MiXCR on the 5' RACE reads. The sample has 540,000 or so distinct CDR3 sequences; 25% to 30% are singletons. What was sequenced was blood. The receptor source for this set is a woman aged 70-85 years in good health. Both conserved end residues are part of each CDR3. Each record gives: D gene, V gene, clone size, J gene, CDR3 DNA, CDR3 protein. D genes are given only for firm matches. Not every row has a clone size; where given, it reads once, few, many or a size class.

D: NA; V: TRBV7-9; size: NA; J: TRBJ2-2; DNA: TGTGCCAGCAGCCCTGGTACTATCAACACCGGGGAGCTGTTTTTT; CDR3: CASSPGTINTGELFF
D: TRBD1; V: TRBV20-1; size: NA; J: TRBJ1-1; DNA: TGCAGTGCTAGAGCCTTCCAGGGGGCCAAAACTGAAGCTTTCTTT; CDR3: CSARAFQGAKTEAFF
D: TRBD2; V: TRBV11-2; size: NA; J: TRBJ2-1; DNA: TGTGCCAGCACCGGACTAGCAGCCACCAATGAGCAGTTCTTC; CDR3: CASTGLAATNEQFF
D: NA; V: TRBV29-1; size: few; J: TRBJ2-5; DNA: TGCAGCGCCTCCTTGACCGGACTGTCGTTGACCCAGTACTTC; CDR3: CSASLTGLSLTQYF
D: NA; V: TRBV14; size: NA; J: TRBJ2-3; DNA: TGTGCCAGCAGCCCTGGGGGGGCTCAAGATACGCAGTATTTT; CDR3: CASSPGGAQDTQYF
D: TRBD1; V: TRBV29-1; size: few; J: TRBJ1-2; DNA: TGCAGCGTCCCCCAGGGGGGCGGATCGAGAGACTATGGCTACACCTTC; CDR3: CSVPQGGGSRDYGYTF
D: TRBD2; V: TRBV20-1; size: NA; J: TRBJ2-1; DNA: TGCAGTGCCCTCATAGCGGGGGGTAACAATGAGCAGTTCTTC; CDR3: CSALIAGGNNEQFF
D: NA; V: TRBV6-6; size: NA; J: TRBJ2-5; DNA: TGTGCCAGCAGCAGGGACACCGTAAAGACCCAGTACTTC; CDR3: CASSRDTVKTQYF
D: NA; V: TRBV12-3/TRBV12-4; size: few; J: TRBJ2-1; DNA: TGTGCCAGCAGTTTACTAGTCGATGAGCAGTTCTTC; CDR3: CASSLLVDEQFF
D: NA; V: TRBV5-1; size: NA; J: TRBJ2-3; DNA: TGCGCCAGCAGCTTGGGGGGGCTGGAAGATACGCAGTATTTT; CDR3: CASSLGGLEDTQYF
D: TRBD1; V: TRBV5-1; size: NA; J: TRBJ1-2; DNA: TGCGCCAGCAGCGTAGGGGACAGCAGAAACTATGGCTACACCTTC; CDR3: CASSVGDSRNYGYTF
D: NA; V: TRBV20-1; size: once; J: TRBJ2-7; DNA: TGCAGTGCTAGAGATATGGGGAGCTCCTACGAGCAGTACTTC; CDR3: CSARDMGSSYEQYF
D: NA; V: TRBV6-2/TRBV6-3; size: few; J: TRBJ2-3; DNA: TGTGCCAGCAGTTATTTAGATACGCAGTATTTT; CDR3: CASSYLDTQYF
D: NA; V: TRBV5-5; size: NA; J: TRBJ2-7; DNA: TGTGCCAGCAGCCAGAGCACCTACGAGCAGTACTTC; CDR3: CASSQSTYEQYF
D: NA; V: TRBV7-2; size: NA; J: TRBJ2-5; DNA: TGTGCCAGCAGCTTTTTGGGCGGGGTAGAGACCCAGTACTTC; CDR3: CASSFLGGVETQYF
D: TRBD1; V: TRBV7-8; size: few; J: TRBJ2-3; DNA: TGTGCCAGCAGCGCGGCGCCCCCGGGACAGGGGATGTCAGATACGCAGTATTTT; CDR3: CASSAAPPGQGMSDTQYF
D: NA; V: TRBV5-1; size: NA; J: TRBJ2-3; DNA: TGCGCCAGCAGCTTGCCAACAGACCACGCAGATACGCAGTATTTT; CDR3: CASSLPTDHADTQYF
D: NA; V: TRBV12-3/TRBV12-4; size: NA; J: TRBJ1-2; DNA: TGTGCCAGCAGTTTAGGAGGGAATGGCCACACCTTC; CDR3: CASSLGGNGHTF
D: NA; V: TRBV20-1; size: few; J: TRBJ2-3; DNA: TGCAGTGCATCCTTCACAGATACGCAGTATTTT; CDR3: CSASFTDTQYF
D: NA; V: TRBV7-9; size: NA; J: TRBJ1-1; DNA: TGTGCCAGCAGCTTGACAGTTGAAGCTTTCTTT; CDR3: CASSLTVEAFF
D: NA; V: TRBV4-1; size: NA; J: TRBJ2-3; DNA: TGCGCCAGCAGCCGGCAACCGGCAGATACGCAGTATTTT; CDR3: CASSRQPADTQYF
D: TRBD2; V: TRBV20-1; size: few; J: TRBJ2-2; DNA: TGCAGTGCTAGATGGCCAGGGAGGGACACCGGGGAGCTGTTTTTT; CDR3: CSARWPGRDTGELFF
D: NA; V: TRBV12-3/TRBV12-4; size: NA; J: TRBJ1-2; DNA: TGTGCCAGCACTCGTGTAGCGGGGGACTATGGCTACACCTTC; CDR3: CASTRVAGDYGYTF
D: NA; V: TRBV9; size: NA; J: TRBJ2-1; DNA: TGTGCCAGCAGCGGGCGGGGTACTTACAATGAGCAGTTCTTC; CDR3: CASSGRGTYNEQFF
D: NA; V: TRBV6-5; size: NA; J: TRBJ1-2; DNA: TGTGCCAGCGGTTACTCCCGGGGAGGGGTAGATGGCTACACCTTC; CDR3: CASGYSRGGVDGYTF
D: TRBD1; V: TRBV18; size: few; J: TRBJ2-5; DNA: TGTGCCAGCTCGTCCCTGGGACAGCAAGAGACCCAGTACTTC; CDR3: CASSSLGQQETQYF